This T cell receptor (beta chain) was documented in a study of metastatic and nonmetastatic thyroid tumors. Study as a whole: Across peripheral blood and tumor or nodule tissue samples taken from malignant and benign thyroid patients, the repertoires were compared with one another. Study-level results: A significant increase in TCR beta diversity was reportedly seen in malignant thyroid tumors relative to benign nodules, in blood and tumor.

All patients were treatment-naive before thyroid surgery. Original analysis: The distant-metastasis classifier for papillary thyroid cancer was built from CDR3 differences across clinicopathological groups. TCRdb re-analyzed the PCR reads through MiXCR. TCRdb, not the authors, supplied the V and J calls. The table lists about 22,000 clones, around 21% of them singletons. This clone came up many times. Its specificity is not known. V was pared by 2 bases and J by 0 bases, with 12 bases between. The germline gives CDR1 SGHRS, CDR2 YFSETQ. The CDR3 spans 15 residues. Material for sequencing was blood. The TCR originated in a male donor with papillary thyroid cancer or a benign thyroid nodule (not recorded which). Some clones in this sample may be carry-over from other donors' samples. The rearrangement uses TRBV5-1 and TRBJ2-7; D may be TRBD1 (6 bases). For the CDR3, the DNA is TGCGCCAGCAGCTTTGGGCAGGGGAGCTCCTACGAGCAGTACTTC. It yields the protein CASSFGQGSSYEQYF.